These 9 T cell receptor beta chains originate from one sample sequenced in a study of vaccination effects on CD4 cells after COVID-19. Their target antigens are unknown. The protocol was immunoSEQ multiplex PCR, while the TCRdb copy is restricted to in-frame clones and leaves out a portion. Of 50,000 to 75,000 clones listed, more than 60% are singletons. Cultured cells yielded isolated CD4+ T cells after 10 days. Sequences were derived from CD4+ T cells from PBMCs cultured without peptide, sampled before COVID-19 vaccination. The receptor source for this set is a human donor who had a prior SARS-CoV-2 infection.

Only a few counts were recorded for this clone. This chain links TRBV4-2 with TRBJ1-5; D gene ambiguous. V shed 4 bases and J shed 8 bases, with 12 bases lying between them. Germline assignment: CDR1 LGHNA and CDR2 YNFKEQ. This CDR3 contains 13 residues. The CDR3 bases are TGTGCCAGCAGCCGCCCCGGCGTTGAGCCCCAGCATTTT. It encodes CASSRPGVEPQHF.

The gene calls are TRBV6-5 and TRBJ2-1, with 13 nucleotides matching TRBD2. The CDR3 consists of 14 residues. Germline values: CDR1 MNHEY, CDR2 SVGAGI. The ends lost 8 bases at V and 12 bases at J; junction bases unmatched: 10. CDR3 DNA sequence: TGTGCCAGCCATTCGGGACTAGCGGGATATGTGCAGTTCTTC. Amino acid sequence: CASHSGLAGYVQFF.

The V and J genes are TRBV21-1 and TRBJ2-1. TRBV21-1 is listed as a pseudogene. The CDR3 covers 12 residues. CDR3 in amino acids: CASSKEVGEQFF. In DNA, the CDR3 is TGTGCCAGCAGCAAAGAAGTGGGGGAGCAGTTCTTC.

The CDR3, as DNA: TGTGCCAGTATGGGAGACAATCAGCCCCAGCATTTT. This codes for CASMGDNQPQHF. The gene calls are TRBV19 and TRBJ1-5; D ambiguous. V lost 7 bases and J 3 bases, leaving 7 bases between the germline ends. CDR3 length equals 12 residues. CDR1 and CDR2 (germline): LNHDA, SQIVND (reference sequence).

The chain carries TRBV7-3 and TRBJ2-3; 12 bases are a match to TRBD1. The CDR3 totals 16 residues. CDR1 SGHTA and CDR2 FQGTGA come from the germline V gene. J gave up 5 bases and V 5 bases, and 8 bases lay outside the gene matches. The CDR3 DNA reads TGTGCCAGCAGCGATGGGACAGGGGGCGGAGTAGATACGCAGTATTTT. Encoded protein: CASSDGTGGGVDTQYF.

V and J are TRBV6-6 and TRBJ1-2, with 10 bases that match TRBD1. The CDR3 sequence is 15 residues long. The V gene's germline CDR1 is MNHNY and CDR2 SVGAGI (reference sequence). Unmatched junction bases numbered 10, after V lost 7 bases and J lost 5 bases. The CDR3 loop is CASTEAGTGVYGYTF. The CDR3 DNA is TGTGCCAGCACCGAGGCCGGGACAGGGGTATATGGCTACACCTTC.

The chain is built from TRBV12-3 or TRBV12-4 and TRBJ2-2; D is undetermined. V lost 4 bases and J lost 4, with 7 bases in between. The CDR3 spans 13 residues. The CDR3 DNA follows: TGTGCCAGCAGTTCTTTGGGCACCGGGGAGCTGTTTTTT. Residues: CASSSLGTGELFF.

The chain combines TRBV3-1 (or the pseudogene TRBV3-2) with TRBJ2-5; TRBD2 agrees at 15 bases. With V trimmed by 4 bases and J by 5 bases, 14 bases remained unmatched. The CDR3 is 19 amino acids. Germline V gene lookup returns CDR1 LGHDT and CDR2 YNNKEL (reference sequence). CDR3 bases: TGTGCCAGCAGCCCCGACCTCGGACTAGCGGGAGGGTCCTTGGAGACCCAGTACTTC. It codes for CASSPDLGLAGGSLETQYF.

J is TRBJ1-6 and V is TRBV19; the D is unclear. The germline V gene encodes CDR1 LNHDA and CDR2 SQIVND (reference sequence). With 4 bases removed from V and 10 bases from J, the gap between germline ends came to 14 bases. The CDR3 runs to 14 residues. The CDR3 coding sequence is TGTGCCAGTAGTAGTGACTGGGAGAGCTCACCCCTCCACTTT. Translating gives CASSSDWESSPLHF.